This TCR beta chain is drawn from a study of control samples from healthy donors and cancer patients. Generated by immunoSEQ multiplex PCR, the TCRdb table keeps only in-frame clones and is missing some. The table records about 28,000 clones, about 83% of them present only once. The sequenced sample consisted of PBMCs. The receptor was derived from a woman between 40 and 55 years old with lung cancer.

Here the CDR3 reads CASIYNRAPGELFF. The CDR3 DNA sequence: TGTGCCAGCATTTATAACAGGGCCCCCGGGGAGCTGTTTTTT. The gene calls are TRBV2 and TRBJ2-2; a possible D gene is TRBD1 (6 bases). V was trimmed by 7 bases and J by 6 bases, leaving 15 bases between them. CDR1 SNHLY and CDR2 FYNNEI come from the germline V gene. The CDR3 is 14 residues long.